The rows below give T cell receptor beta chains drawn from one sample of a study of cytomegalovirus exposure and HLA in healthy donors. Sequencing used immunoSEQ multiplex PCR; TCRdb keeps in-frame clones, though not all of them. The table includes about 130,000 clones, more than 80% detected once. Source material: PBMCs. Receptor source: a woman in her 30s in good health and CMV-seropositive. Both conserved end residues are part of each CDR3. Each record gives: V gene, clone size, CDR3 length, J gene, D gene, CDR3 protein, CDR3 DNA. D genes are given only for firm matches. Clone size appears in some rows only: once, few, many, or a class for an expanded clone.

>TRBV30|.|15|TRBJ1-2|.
CAWSVASGSNYGYTF
TGTGCCTGGAGTGTAGCGTCAGGGTCCAACTATGGCTACACCTTC
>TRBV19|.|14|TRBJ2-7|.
CASSPPAASYEQYF
TGTGCCAGTAGTCCCCCAGCGGCTTCCTACGAGCAGTACTTC
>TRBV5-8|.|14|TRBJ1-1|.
CASSRRGGNTEAFF
TGTGCCAGCAGCCGCCGGGGGGGGAACACTGAAGCTTTCTTT
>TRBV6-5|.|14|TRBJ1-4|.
CASSPQGGNEKLFF
TGTGCCAGCAGCCCTCAGGGTGGGAATGAAAAACTGTTTTTT
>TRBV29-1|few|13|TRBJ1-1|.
CSVGDTYWTEAFF
TGCAGCGTTGGGGACACTTATTGGACTGAAGCTTTCTTT
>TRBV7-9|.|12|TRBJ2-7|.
CASSLPGYEQYF
TGTGCCAGCAGCTTACCGGGATACGAGCAGTACTTC
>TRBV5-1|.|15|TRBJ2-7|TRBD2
CASSRGESGPYEQYF
TGCGCCAGCAGCCGGGGGGAGAGTGGGCCCTACGAGCAGTACTTC
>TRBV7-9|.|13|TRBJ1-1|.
CASSLEGETEAFF
TGTGCCAGCAGCTTAGAGGGGGAGACTGAAGCTTTCTTT
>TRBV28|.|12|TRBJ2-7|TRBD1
CVSSLLRDSLAF
TGTGTCAGCAGTCTATTACGGGACAGCTTGGCTTTC
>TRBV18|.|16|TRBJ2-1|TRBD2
CASSPRTSGNYNEQFF
TGTGCCAGCTCACCCCGGACTAGCGGGAACTACAATGAGCAGTTCTTC
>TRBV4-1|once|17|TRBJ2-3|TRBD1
CASSQDRDRGKRDTQYF
TGCGCCAGCAGCCAAGATCGGGACAGGGGGAAGAGAGATACGCAGTATTTT
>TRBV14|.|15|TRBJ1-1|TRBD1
CASSQVGQGITEAFF
TGTGCCAGCAGCCAAGTGGGACAGGGTATCACTGAAGCTTTCTTT
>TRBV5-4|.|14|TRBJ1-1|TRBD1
CASSLVDRLSEAFF
TGTGCCAGCAGCTTGGTGGACAGGCTCTCTGAAGCTTTCTTT
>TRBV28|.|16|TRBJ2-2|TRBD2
CASSLLAGGPDGELFF
TGTGCCAGCAGTCTCCTAGCGGGGGGGCCTGACGGGGAGCTGTTTTTT
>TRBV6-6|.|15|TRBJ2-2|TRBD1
CASIKTGGFTGELFF
TGTGCCAGCATTAAGACAGGGGGTTTCACCGGGGAGCTGTTTTTT
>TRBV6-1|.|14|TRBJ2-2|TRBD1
CASTGTANTGELFF
TGTGCCAGCACTGGGACAGCGAACACCGGGGAGCTGTTTTTT
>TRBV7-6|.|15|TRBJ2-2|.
CASSLQGMNTGELFF
TGTGCCAGCAGCTTACAGGGTATGAACACCGGGGAGCTGTTTTTT
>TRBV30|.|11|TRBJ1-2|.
CACTSQGGYTF
TGTGCCTGTACCTCTCAGGGTGGCTACACCTTC
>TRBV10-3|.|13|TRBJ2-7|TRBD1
CAINPGQAYEQYF
TGTGCCATCAACCCGGGACAGGCCTACGAGCAGTACTTC
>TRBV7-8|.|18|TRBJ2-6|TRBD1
CASSLGWDSSSGANVLTF
TGTGCCAGCAGCTTAGGCTGGGACAGTTCCTCTGGGGCCAACGTCCTGACTTTC
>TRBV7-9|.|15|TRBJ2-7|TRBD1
CASSSQRGQGNEQYF
TGTGCCAGCAGCTCCCAACGGGGACAGGGGAACGAGCAGTACTTC
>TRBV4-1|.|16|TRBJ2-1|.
CASSQVGGSSYNEQFF
TGCGCCAGCAGCCAAGTCGGGGGTAGCTCCTACAATGAGCAGTTCTTC